This T cell receptor (beta chain) was recovered during a study of CD4 T cells in relation to SARS-CoV-2 and coronaviruses. Overall study context: Shared crossreactive spike epitopes were mapped to their HLA restriction. Overall study results and limits: Compared with monoreactive clones, crossreactive clones showed significantly weaker SARS-CoV-2 expansion. Samples before the pandemic and after infection were not matched within any donor.

The V gene lost 3 bases and the J gene lost 5 bases, with 9 bases spanning the gap. CDR3 size: 13 residues. About this clone itself: Its target is not known. Other DNA sequences of this sample code for an identical CDR3.

Clones were sequenced by immunoSEQ multiplex PCR, and TCRdb holds only the in-frame ones, with some missing. The sample lists about 56,000 clones; about 91% were seen once. The V gene is TRBV12-3 or TRBV12-4, the J gene TRBJ2-3; TRBD1 is a possible D gene (6 bases). This clonotype originated in an adult with COVID-19. Material for sequencing was naive CD4+ T cells from PBMCs. Sample subset: naive CD4+ T cells isolated by negative enrichment. CDR3 loop: CASSLDRGDTQYF. Written as DNA, the CDR3 is TGTGCCAGCAGTTTGGACAGAGGAGATACGCAGTATTTT.